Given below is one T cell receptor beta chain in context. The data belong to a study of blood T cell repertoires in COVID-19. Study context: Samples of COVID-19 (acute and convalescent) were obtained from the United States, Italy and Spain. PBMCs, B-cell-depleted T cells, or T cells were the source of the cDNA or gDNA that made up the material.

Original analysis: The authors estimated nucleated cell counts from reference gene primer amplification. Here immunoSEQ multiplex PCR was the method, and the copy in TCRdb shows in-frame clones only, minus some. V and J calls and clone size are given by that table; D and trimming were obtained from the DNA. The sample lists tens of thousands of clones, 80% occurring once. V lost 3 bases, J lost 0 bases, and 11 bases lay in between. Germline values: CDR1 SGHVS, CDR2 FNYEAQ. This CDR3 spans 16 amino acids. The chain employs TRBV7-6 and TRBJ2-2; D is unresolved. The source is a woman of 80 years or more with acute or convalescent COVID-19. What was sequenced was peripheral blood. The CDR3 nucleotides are TGTGCCAGCAGCTTTTCGACAAGTCCGAACACCGGGGAGCTGTTTTTT. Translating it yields CASSFSTSPNTGELFF.